This T cell receptor beta chain was profiled in a study of blood T cell repertoires in COVID-19. About the research overall: Researchers got acute and convalescent COVID-19 samples from the United States, Italy and Spain. T cells, B-cell-depleted T cells, or PBMCs provided the cDNA or gDNA that served as material.

CDR1 LNHDA and CDR2 SQIVND come from the germline V gene (reference sequence). CDR3 length: 15 residues. With 8 bases clipped from V and 8 bases from J, the junction kept 13 bases outside the gene matches. Authors' analysis steps: Nucleated cell counts were estimated from reference gene primer amplification. Data came from immunoSEQ multiplex PCR; TCRdb stores just in-frame clones and leaves some out. V and J calls plus clone size are reproduced from that table; the DNA served to infer D and trimming. The sample includes a few hundred thousand clones, approximately 85% of them seen just once. The receptor was isolated from a human donor in a cohort sampled during active COVID-19. The chain uses TRBV19 and TRBJ2-1; TRBD1 matches 9 bases. Sequencing was done on a sample of peripheral blood. The CDR3 protein is CASSRTGQGFHEQFF. CDR3 nucleotide sequence: TGTGCCAGTTCGCGGACGGGACAGGGTTTTCATGAGCAGTTCTTC.